Sequencing of this T cell receptor beta chain was carried out in a study of human T cells and chemical hapten exposure. Trimming stripped 6 bases from V and 7 bases from J, with 18 bases between. The CDR3 has 14 amino acids. From germline, CDR1 is MNHNY and CDR2 SVGAGI (reference sequence). From the RACE reads, TCRdb called clonotypes with MiXCR, one entry per CDR3 protein. The sample lists 30,000 to 35,000 distinct CDR3 sequences, around 5% seen once, with about 13% in the top ten. Time point denoted: healthy volunteer bleed at 6 weeks. The starting material, unfractionated whole blood, was used for total RNA extraction.

The source is a human donor in good health. Some clones in this sample may be carry-over from other donors' samples. This chain connects TRBV6-6 to TRBJ1-1; weak D call: TRBD1 (5 bases). Sequenced sample: whole blood. The CDR3: CASSWGGTGNEAFF. The CDR3, as DNA: TGTGCCAGCAGCTGGGGGGGAACGGGCAATGAAGCTTTCTTT.